These 32 T cell receptor beta chains were sequenced from one sample in a study of Tregs in tolerant kidney transplant recipients. Here immunoSEQ multiplex PCR was the method, and the copy in TCRdb shows in-frame clones only, minus some. The repertoire table contains 25,000 to 35,000 clones. Sequencing was performed on CD8+ T cells from blood, taken before the transplant. These receptors all come from a human donor who received a combined kidney and bone marrow transplant.

With regard to this clone: Sequencing ends 3 residues short of the CDR3 end; the germline J gene provides the rest. The chain combines TRBV7-6 with TRBJ2-2; 7 bases match TRBD1. The CDR3 runs to 14 residues. V dropped 5 bases and J dropped 0; count of bases not matched to a gene: 0. CDR1 is SGHVS and CDR2 is FNYEAQ in the germline V gene. CDR3 protein: CASSQGANTGELFF. The DNA read from the CDR3 is TGTGCCAGCAGCCAGGGGGCGAACACCGGGGAG.

On this clone itself: The read terminates 3 residues ahead of where the CDR3 ends, so the germline J gene completes it. This chain joins TRBV20-1 and TRBJ2-3; 11 positions match TRBD1. Germline CDR1 DFQATT, CDR2 SNEGSKA (reference sequence). V lost 0 bases to trimming and J lost 5 bases; unmatched junction nucleotides: 10. This CDR3 comprises 17 residues. The CDR3 reads CSARDPGTGGALDTQYF. CDR3 bases read: TGCAGTGCTAGAGATCCCGGGACAGGGGGTGCGTTAGATACG.

On this clone itself: The read stops 3 residues short of the end of the CDR3; the missing end is completed from the germline J gene. The rearrangement joins TRBV7-9 to TRBJ2-1; D may be TRBD1 or TRBD2 (5 bases each). The CDR3 runs to 14 residues. Trimming stripped 1 base from V and 6 bases from J, with 10 bases between. Germline CDR1 and CDR2: SEHNR and FQNEAQ (reference sequence). The CDR3 sequence is CASSLGGALNEQFF. The sequenced part of the CDR3 DNA is TGTGCCAGCAGCTTAGGAGGGGCCCTCAATGAG.

As to this clone: Coverage ceases 3 residues before the CDR3 finishes, and the germline J gene fills in the end. Other DNA sequences in the sample encode the same CDR3. This chain connects TRBV7-8 to TRBJ2-2, with 10 bases fitting TRBD1. Trimming at V came to 5 bases and at J to 4 bases, leaving 4 bases not matched to a gene. From germline, CDR1 is SGHVS and CDR2 FQNEAQ. The CDR3 contains 15 residues. This CDR3 is CASSPGTGATGELFF. CDR3 DNA, as far as it was read: TGTGCCAGCAGCCCGGGGACAGGGGCCACCGGGGAG. The entire variable domain, with the rest obtained from reference TRBV7-8 and TRBJ2-2, is as follows: GAGVSQSPRYKVAKRGQDVALRCDPISGHVSLFWYQQALGQGPEFLTYFQNEAQLDKSGLPSDRFFAERPEGSVSTLKIQRTQQEDSAVYLCASSPGTGATGELFFGEGSRLTVL.

With regard to this clone: Sequencing ends 3 residues short of the CDR3 end; the germline J gene provides the rest. The chain has TRBV29-1 and TRBJ1-2; D might be TRBD1 (5 bases). This CDR3 contains 18 residues. The germline V and J ends were trimmed by 7 bases and 1 base, with 28 bases remaining between them. In germline, CDR1 is SQVTM, CDR2 ANQGSEA. This chain's CDR3 is CSASGLTGGTVFNYGYTF. The part of the CDR3 DNA that was read is TGCAGCGCCTCTGGCCTCACTGGGGGGACCGTATTTAACTATGGC. Looking up the rest from reference TRBV29-1 and TRBJ1-2 gives the full variable domain: SAVISQKPSRDICQRGTSLTIQCQVDSQVTMMFWYRQQPGQSLTLIATANQGSEATYESGFVIDKFPISRPNLTFSTLTVSNMSPEDSSIYLCSASGLTGGTVFNYGYTFGSGTRLTVV.

Comment on this clone: The observed sequence ends 3 residues before the CDR3 terminus, with the missing tail filled in from the germline J gene. V is TRBV7-9 and J is TRBJ2-7, with TRBD1 matching over 10 bases. V trimming: 5 bases; J trimming: 3 bases; junction bases outside the gene matches: 4. The CDR3 is 14 residues long. Germline V gives CDR1 SEHNR, CDR2 FQNEAQ (reference sequence). The CDR3 bases that were read are TGTGCCAGCAGCGACCGGGACAGGGGCTACGAG. It encodes CASSDRDRGYE. The full-length CDR3 reads as CASSDRDRGYEQYF.

For this clone: The CDR3 is cut off 3 residues early in the read; its end comes from the germline J gene. The V and J genes are TRBV7-2 and TRBJ1-1, with D perhaps TRBD1 (5 bases). The germline gives CDR1 SGHTA, CDR2 FQGNSA. V lost 4 bases, J lost 6 bases, and 12 bases lay in between. The CDR3 is 13 amino acids. Incomplete CDR3 DNA: TGTGCCAGCAGCTATTCAGGGTTCGCTGAA. This codes for CASSYSGFAE. The CDR3 in its entirety is CASSYSGFAEAFF.

To note about this clone: Read sequence stops 3 residues before the CDR3 end, and the germline J gene provides the missing end. This sequence joins TRBV30 and TRBJ1-5; no clear D. V lost 3 bases to trimming and J lost 4 bases, with 19 bases between them. From germline, CDR1 is GTSNPN and CDR2 SVGIG (reference sequence). The CDR3 is 16 residues long. This chain's CDR3 is CAWRSPNIGGNQPQHF. CDR3 DNA, as far as it was read: TGTGCCTGGAGAAGCCCAAACATAGGCGGGAATCAGCCC.

As to this clone: The read stops 3 residues short of the end of the CDR3; the missing end is completed from the germline J gene. The chain carries TRBV11-1 and TRBJ2-5; D gene ambiguous. Germline V gives CDR1 SGHAT, CDR2 FQDESV (reference sequence). The CDR3 spans 15 residues. V was shortened by 2 bases and J by 5 bases, with 15 bases between the two germline ends. The covered CDR3 bases are TGTGCCAGCAGCTTATCCGTCGTGAACGGGGAGACC. Protein sequence: CASSLSVVNGET. The entire CDR3 protein is CASSLSVVNGETQYF. Full variable domain (rest looked up from reference TRBV11-1 and TRBJ2-5): EAEVAQSPRYKITEKSQAVAFWCDPISGHATLYWYRQILGQGPELLVQFQDESVVDDSQLPKDRFSAERLKGVDSTLKIQPAELGDSAMYLCASSLSVVNGETQYFGPGTRLLVL.

As to this clone: The sequenced fragment ends 3 residues before the CDR3 boundary, so the rest is inferred from the germline J gene. The chain links TRBV7-6 to TRBJ2-1; D unresolved. Trimming removed 5 bases from V and 2 bases from J, with 13 bases in between. The germline V gene encodes CDR1 SGHVS and CDR2 FNYEAQ. The CDR3 is 15 residues long. The sequenced CDR3 bases are TGTGCCAGCAGCATCGGGTCTTCGGCCTACAATGAG. Its translation is CASSIGSSAYNE. The entire CDR3 reads CASSIGSSAYNEQFF.

Worth noting for this clone: The CDR3 end is not reached by the read, which stops 3 residues before it; the germline J gene fills it in. The chain recombines TRBV7-6 with TRBJ2-7; 14 bases agree with TRBD2. Germline trimming cut 6 bases from V and 4 bases from J; bases unmatched to any gene: 8. The length of the CDR3 is 16 residues. The germline V gene encodes CDR1 SGHVS and CDR2 FNYEAQ. The CDR3 protein is CASSEVGLAGVYEQYF. The CDR3 DNA, read in part, is TGTGCCAGCAGTGAGGTGGGACTAGCGGGGGTTTACGAG.

Concerning this clone itself: The read terminates 3 residues before the CDR3 end, so the remaining end is supplied by the germline J gene. This rearrangement joins TRBV6-2 or TRBV6-3 to TRBJ2-5; 10 bases match TRBD1. Per germline, CDR1 MNHEY and CDR2 SVGEGT. V dropped 10 bases and J dropped 5; count of bases not matched to a gene: 4. The CDR3 runs to 12 residues. Partial CDR3 DNA: TGTGCCACCTGGACAGGGGGGGAGACC. This gives the protein CATWTGGET. The whole CDR3 sequence reads CATWTGGETQYF.

Note on this clone: The read ends 3 residues early relative to the CDR3; the germline J gene fills the gap. The rearrangement joins TRBV7-2 to TRBJ1-1; perhaps TRBD1 as D (5 bases). The CDR3 spans 14 residues. Germline CDR1 and CDR2: SGHTA and FQGNSA. Trimming pared 1 base from V and 6 bases from J, leaving 12 bases between. The CDR3 sequence: CASSLERRVSEAFF. The part of the CDR3 DNA that was read is TGTGCCAGCAGCTTAGAGCGCAGGGTTTCTGAA.

The covered CDR3 bases are TGTGCCAGCACCGACAGGGGATATGAG. Translating it yields CASTDRGYE. The whole CDR3 sequence is CASTDRGYEQFF. The chain is built from TRBV2 and TRBJ2-1; 8 nucleotides agree with TRBD1. The sequenced fragment ends 3 residues before the CDR3 boundary, so the rest is inferred from the germline J gene. The V and J ends lost 7 bases and 8 bases, in that order; junction bases with no gene match: 4. The CDR3 is 12 residues long. Germline V CDR1 and CDR2: SNHLY, FYNNEI.

Details on this clone: The missing CDR3 end, 3 residues past where the read stops, is filled in from the germline J gene. The chain couples TRBV13 to TRBJ1-4; D might be TRBD1 (6 bases). Trimming cost V 5 bases and J 4 bases, with 14 bases left between them. Germline-derived CDR1 and CDR2 are PRHDT and FYEKMQ (reference sequence). The CDR3 has 15 residues. The CDR3 sequence is CASSEHREVNEKLFF. Partial CDR3 DNA: TGTGCCAGCAGCGAGCACAGGGAAGTTAATGAAAAA.

Concerning this clone: The read ends 3 residues early relative to the CDR3; the germline J gene fills the gap. The gene calls are TRBV7-7 and TRBJ2-2; D is possibly TRBD2 (7 bases). The CDR3 runs to 15 residues. Germline CDR1 and CDR2: SSHAT and FNYEAQ (reference sequence). The V and J ends lost 5 bases and 6 bases respectively, with 16 bases between them. CDR3 protein: CASSPGAGEAGELFF. Partial CDR3 DNA: TGTGCCAGCAGCCCAGGGGCGGGAGAGGCCGGGGAG.

On this clone itself: From the germline J gene comes the end of the CDR3, since the read stops 3 residues before it. This chain joins TRBV2 and TRBJ1-2, with a possible D match to TRBD1 (6 bases). Germline V lookup: CDR1 SNHLY, CDR2 FYNNEI. The CDR3 consists of 13 residues. CDR3 region: CANLMLGAQGYTF. Partial CDR3 DNA: TGTGCCAACCTCATGTTGGGGGCTCAGGGC.

As to this clone: The read comes to an end 3 residues before the CDR3 does, leaving the germline J gene to fill in the end. The chain links TRBV2 to TRBJ2-7, with D tentatively TRBD2 (6 bases). Per germline, CDR1 SNHLY and CDR2 FYNNEI. This CDR3 spans 11 amino acids. Trimming left V 6 bases short and J 4 bases short, with 7 bases between. CDR3 sequence reads: CASRGTYEQYF. CDR3 bases read: TGTGCCAGCAGGGGGACTTACGAG.

For this clone: The DNA ends 3 residues before the CDR3 does, and the rest of the CDR3 is filled in from the germline J gene. The rearrangement uses TRBV20-1 and TRBJ1-2; 10 bases are a match to TRBD1. The CDR3 contains 13 residues. Germline assignment: CDR1 DFQATT and CDR2 SNEGSKA (reference sequence). The sequenced part of the CDR3 DNA is TGCAGTGCCCACCTCGGGACAGGGGCGGGC. Translation: CSAHLGTGAG. The entire CDR3 is CSAHLGTGAGYTF.

This clone is called medium-sized based on its frequency. The read terminates 3 residues ahead of where the CDR3 ends, so the germline J gene completes it. The chain uses TRBV6-2 or TRBV6-3 and TRBJ2-5; 11 bases are a match to TRBD1. CDR3 length: 15 residues. Losses at the gene ends were 4 bases for V and 5 bases for J; bases not matched to a gene: 6. Germline lookup yields CDR1 MNHEY and CDR2 SVGEGT. The CDR3 sequence is CASSSGQGAVETQYF. The DNA read from the CDR3 is TGTGCCAGCAGTTCCGGACAGGGGGCTGTGGAGACC.

Comments on this clone: The read ends 3 residues shy of where the CDR3 ends; the end is completed using the germline J gene. The chain uses TRBV6-1 and TRBJ1-1, with D possibly being TRBD1 (6 bases). Germline V CDR1 and CDR2: MNHNS, SASEGT. V was clipped by 4 bases and J by 0 bases, with 15 bases between them. The CDR3 is 16 amino acids. CDR3: CASSVQGPSVNTEAFF. Incomplete CDR3 DNA: TGTGCCAGCAGTGTCCAGGGGCCCTCGGTGAACACTGAA.

In the case of this clone: The junction differs from germline at one of its ends, possibly a read error. The read stops 3 residues short of the end of the CDR3; the missing end is completed from the germline J gene. The chain uses TRBV4-2 and TRBJ2-2; D is undetermined. There are 16 residues in the CDR3. Germline assignment: CDR1 LGHNA and CDR2 YNFKEQ. CDR3 residues: CASSQVAQANTGELFF. The part of the CDR3 DNA that was read is TGCGCCAGCAGCCAAGTGGCGCAGGCGAACACCGGGGAG.

Comment on this clone: The CDR3 goes on 3 residues after the read ends, and that part is filled in from the germline J gene. The V call is TRBV5-6, the J call TRBJ2-7; D is possibly TRBD1 (5 bases). V gave up 0 bases and J gave up 6 bases, with 16 bases separating them. This CDR3 contains 15 residues. Germline V gives CDR1 SGHDT, CDR2 YYEEEE. The covered CDR3 bases are TGTGCCAGCAGCTTGGTAGGGGCCCACCTCGTCGAG. Translating gives CASSLVGAHLVE. The full CDR3 protein reads CASSLVGAHLVEQYF.

As for this clone: The read terminates 3 residues before the CDR3 end, so the remaining end is supplied by the germline J gene. The genes are TRBV11-2 and TRBJ1-6; the match to TRBD1 covers 9 bases. CDR3 length equals 13 residues. Germline V gene lookup returns CDR1 SGHAT and CDR2 FQNNGV. CDR3 protein: CASSAGTGKSLHF. CDR3 DNA (partial): TGTGCCAGCAGCGCCGGGACAGGGAAATCC.

About this clone: The read is 3 residues too short to cover the CDR3 end, so that end is filled in from the germline J gene. The chain employs TRBV13 and TRBJ1-6; possibly TRBD1 for D (5 bases). Germline CDR1 PRHDT, CDR2 FYEKMQ (reference sequence). V shed 5 bases and J shed 0 bases, with 23 bases lying between them. The CDR3 consists of 20 residues. CDR3 DNA, as far as it was read: TGTGCCAGCAGCGCACTTGGGGCAGCACAACTAAGCTCCTATAATTCACCC. Translated: CASSALGAAQLSSYNSP. The full CDR3 reads CASSALGAAQLSSYNSPLHF.

A note on this clone: The sequenced fragment ends 3 residues before the CDR3 boundary, so the rest is inferred from the germline J gene. The chain couples TRBV7-8 to TRBJ1-2; 7 bases are shared with TRBD1. The V gene's germline CDR1 is SGHVS and CDR2 FQNEAQ. This CDR3 comprises 14 residues. V trimming: 5 bases; J trimming: 4 bases; junction bases outside the gene matches: 7. CDR3 in amino acids: CASSVSGQFYGYTF. Partial CDR3 DNA: TGTGCCAGCAGCGTCTCGGGACAGTTCTATGGC.

Concerning this clone: Read coverage stops 3 residues before the CDR3 terminus; the germline J gene supplies the remainder. This chain links TRBV30 with TRBJ1-4; tentatively, D is TRBD1 (5 bases). The CDR3 contains 14 residues. V lost 3 bases to trimming and J lost 4 bases, with 12 bases between them. Germline V gives CDR1 GTSNPN, CDR2 SVGIG (reference sequence). CDR3 region: CAWSPPGYNEKLFF. The sequenced part of the CDR3 DNA is TGTGCCTGGAGCCCTCCAGGGTATAATGAAAAA.

Points on this clone: The observed sequence ends 3 residues before the CDR3 terminus, with the missing tail filled in from the germline J gene. The rearrangement links TRBV6-1 to TRBJ2-1; 9 bases map to TRBD2. There are 15 residues in the CDR3. After removal of 3 bases from V and 6 bases from J, the junction contained 6 bases not matched to a gene. Germline V gene sequence: CDR1 MNHNS, CDR2 SASEGT. CDR3 protein: CASSDRVSGGNEQFF. The covered CDR3 bases are TGTGCCAGCAGTGACCGAGTTAGCGGGGGCAATGAG.

CDR3: CASTPGGRDEQFF. The sequenced part of the CDR3 DNA is TGTGCCAGTACCCCGGGGGGCCGGGATGAG. The J gene is TRBJ2-1, the V gene TRBV19, with a weak D call TRBD2 (7 bases). The missing CDR3 end, 3 residues past where the read stops, is filled in from the germline J gene. The CDR3 runs to 13 residues. Trimming shortened V by 7 bases and J by 8 bases, and 15 bases separated the two germline ends. From germline, CDR1 is LNHDA and CDR2 SQIVND (reference sequence). The whole variable domain, remainder taken from reference TRBV19 and TRBJ2-1, is DGGITQSPKYLFRKEGQNVTLSCEQNLNHDAMYWYRQDPGQGLRLIYYSQIVNDFQKGDIAEGYSVSREKKESFPLTVTSAQKNPTAFYLCASTPGGRDEQFFGPGTRLTVL.

In the case of this clone: The read comes to an end 3 residues before the CDR3 does, leaving the germline J gene to fill in the end. Other DNA sequences within the sample encode an identical CDR3. This chain links TRBV30 with TRBJ2-7; TRBD2 is a possible D gene (6 bases). The CDR3 runs 12 residues. V lost 0 bases and J lost 4, with 7 bases in between. Germline V lookup: CDR1 GTSNPN, CDR2 SVGIG (reference sequence). The sequenced CDR3 bases are TGTGCCTGGAGTGTACGGGGGTACGAG. Translating gives CAWSVRGYE. The full CDR3 reads CAWSVRGYEQYF. Full variable domain (outside the CDR3, taken from reference TRBV30 and TRBJ2-7): SQTIHQWPATLVQPVGSPLSLECTVEGTSNPNLYWYRQAAGRGLQLLFYSVGIGQISSEVPQNLSASRPQDRQFILSSKKLLLSDSGFYLCAWSVRGYEQYFGPGTRLTVT.

To note about this clone: The CDR3 end is not reached by the read, which stops 3 residues before it; the germline J gene fills it in. The rearrangement links TRBV2 to TRBJ2-2, with 9 bases identical to TRBD2. The CDR3 has 18 amino acids. Per the germline V gene, CDR1 is SNHLY and CDR2 is FYNNEI. The V gene end was trimmed by 5 bases and the J gene end by 1 base; junction bases not matched to a gene: 11. CDR3 bases read: TGTGCCAGCAGTTTTTTCCTAGCGGGGACGGAGAACACCGGGGAG. Its protein is CASSFFLAGTENTGE. The entire CDR3 reads CASSFFLAGTENTGELFF. The full variable domain, rest sourced from reference TRBV2 and TRBJ2-2, is EPEVTQTPSHQVTQMGQEVILRCVPISNHLYFYWYRQILGQKVEFLVSFYNNEISEKSEIFDDQFSVERPDGSNFTLKIRSTKLEDSAMYFCASSFFLAGTENTGELFFGEGSRLTVL.

With respect to this clone: The read is 3 residues too short to cover the CDR3 end, so that end is filled in from the germline J gene. The chain carries TRBV5-6 and TRBJ2-7; no clear D gene. Germline CDR1 SGHDT, CDR2 YYEEEE. The CDR3 is made up of 13 amino acids. Trimming cost V 6 bases and J 6 bases, with 16 bases left between them. The part of the CDR3 DNA that was read is TGTGCCAGCACCCCTTCCTCAGTGAGCGAG. Protein product: CASTPSSVSE. The full CDR3 is CASTPSSVSEQYF.